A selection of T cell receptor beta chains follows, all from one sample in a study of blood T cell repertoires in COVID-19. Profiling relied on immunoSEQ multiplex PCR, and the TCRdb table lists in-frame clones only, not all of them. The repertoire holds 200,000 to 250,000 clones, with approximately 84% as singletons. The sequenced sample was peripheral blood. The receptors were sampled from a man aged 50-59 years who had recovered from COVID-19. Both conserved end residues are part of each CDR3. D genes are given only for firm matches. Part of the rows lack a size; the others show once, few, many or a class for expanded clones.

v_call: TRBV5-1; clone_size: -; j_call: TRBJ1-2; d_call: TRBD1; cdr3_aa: CASSLEGGAGYGYTF; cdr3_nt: TGCGCCAGCAGCTTGGAAGGGGGCGCAGGCTATGGCTACACCTTC
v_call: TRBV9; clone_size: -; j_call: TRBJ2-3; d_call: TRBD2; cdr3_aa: CAGAPLAVPSTDTQYF; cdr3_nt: TGTGCCGGGGCCCCACTAGCGGTGCCTAGCACAGATACGCAGTATTTT
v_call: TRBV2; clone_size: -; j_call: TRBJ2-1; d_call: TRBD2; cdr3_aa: CASSDGTSYNNEQFF; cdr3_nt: TGTGCCAGCAGTGATGGGACTAGCTACAACAATGAGCAGTTCTTC
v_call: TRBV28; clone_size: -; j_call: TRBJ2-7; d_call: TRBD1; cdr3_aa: CASSSVGTGVYEQYF; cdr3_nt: TGTGCCAGCAGTTCGGTCGGGACAGGGGTCTACGAGCAGTACTTC
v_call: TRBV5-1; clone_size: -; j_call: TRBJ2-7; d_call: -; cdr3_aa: CASSLQTGTGAEQYF; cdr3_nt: TGCGCCAGCAGCCTACAGACAGGGACGGGAGCCGAGCAGTACTTC
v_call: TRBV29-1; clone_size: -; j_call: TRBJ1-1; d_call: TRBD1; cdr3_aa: CSVGDPTGANTEAFF; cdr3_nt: TGCAGCGTTGGGGACCCGACAGGGGCGAACACTGAAGCTTTCTTT
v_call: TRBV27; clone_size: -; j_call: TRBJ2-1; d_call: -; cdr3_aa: CASSARGVSNEQFF; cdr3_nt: TGTGCCAGCAGTGCCCGGGGTGTAAGCAATGAGCAGTTCTTC
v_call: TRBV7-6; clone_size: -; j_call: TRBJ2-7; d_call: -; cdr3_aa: CASSLAPQYEQYF; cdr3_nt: TGTGCCAGCAGCTTAGCTCCTCAGTACGAGCAGTACTTC
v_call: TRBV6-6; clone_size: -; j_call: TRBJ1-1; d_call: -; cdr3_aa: CASSGRGLGDTEAFF; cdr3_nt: TGTGCCAGCAGTGGCAGGGGACTAGGGGACACTGAAGCTTTCTTT
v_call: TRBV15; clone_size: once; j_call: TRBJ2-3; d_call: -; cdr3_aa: CATSRSKKLHSTDTQYF; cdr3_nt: TGTGCCACCAGCAGAAGCAAAAAATTGCATAGCACAGATACGCAGTATTTT
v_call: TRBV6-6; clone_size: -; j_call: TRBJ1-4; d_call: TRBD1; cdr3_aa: CASSYADRGNEKLFF; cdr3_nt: TGTGCCAGCAGTTATGCGGACAGGGGTAATGAAAAACTGTTTTTT
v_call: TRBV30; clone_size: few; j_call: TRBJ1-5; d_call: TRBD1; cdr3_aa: CAWAGGKNQPQHF; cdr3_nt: TGTGCCTGGGCAGGGGGAAAGAATCAGCCCCAGCATTTT
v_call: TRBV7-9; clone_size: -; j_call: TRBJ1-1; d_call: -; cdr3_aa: CASTQPGRDTEAFF; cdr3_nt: TGTGCCAGCACCCAGCCTGGTCGGGACACTGAAGCTTTCTTT
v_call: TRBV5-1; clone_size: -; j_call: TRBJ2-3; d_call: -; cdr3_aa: CASSLLPSSTDTQYF; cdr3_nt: TGCGCCAGCAGCTTACTACCTAGCAGCACAGATACGCAGTATTTT
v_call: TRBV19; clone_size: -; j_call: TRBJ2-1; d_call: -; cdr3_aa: CASRGRTNSYNEQFF; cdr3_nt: TGTGCCAGTAGAGGACGGACTAACTCCTACAATGAGCAGTTCTTC
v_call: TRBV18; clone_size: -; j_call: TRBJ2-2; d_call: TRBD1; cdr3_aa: CASSPNFGQGDTGELFF; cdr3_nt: TGTGCCAGCTCACCTAATTTCGGACAGGGAGACACCGGGGAGCTGTTTTTT
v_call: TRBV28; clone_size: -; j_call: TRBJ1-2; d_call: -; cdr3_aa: CASSPRVRGYTF; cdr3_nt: TGTGCCAGCAGTCCCAGGGTCCGGGGCTACACCTTC
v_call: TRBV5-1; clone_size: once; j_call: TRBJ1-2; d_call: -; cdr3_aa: CASSLGTTGPNYGYTF; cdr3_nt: TGCGCCAGCAGCTTGGGTACTACAGGGCCCAACTATGGCTACACCTTC
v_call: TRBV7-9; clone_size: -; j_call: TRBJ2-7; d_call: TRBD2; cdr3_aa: CASSLARLAGSYEQYF; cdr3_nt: TGTGCCAGCAGCTTAGCGCGACTAGCGGGCTCCTACGAGCAGTACTTC
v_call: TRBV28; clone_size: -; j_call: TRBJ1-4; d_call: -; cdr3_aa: CAGGTNEKLFF; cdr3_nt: TGTGCCGGCGGGACTAATGAAAAACTGTTTTTT
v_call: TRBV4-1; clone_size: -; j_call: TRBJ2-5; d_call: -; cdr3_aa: CASSQDNLQETQYF; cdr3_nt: TGCGCCAGCAGCCAAGATAACTTACAAGAGACCCAGTACTTC
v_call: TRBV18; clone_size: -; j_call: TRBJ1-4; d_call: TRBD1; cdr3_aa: CASSPPGTGARTNEKLFF; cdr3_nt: TGTGCCAGCTCACCACCGGGGACAGGGGCCAGAACTAATGAAAAACTGTTTTTT
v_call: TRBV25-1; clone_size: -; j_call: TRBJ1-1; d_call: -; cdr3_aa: CASSEYSGLGTEAFF; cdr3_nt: TGTGCCAGCAGTGAATACTCAGGGTTGGGCACTGAAGCTTTCTTT
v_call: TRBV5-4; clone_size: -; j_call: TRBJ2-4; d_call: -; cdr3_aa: CASSPTGILQNIQYF; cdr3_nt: TGTGCCAGCAGCCCTACAGGGATTCTCCAAAACATTCAGTACTTC
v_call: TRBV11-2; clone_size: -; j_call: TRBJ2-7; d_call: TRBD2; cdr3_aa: CASSFWPSGRADYEQYF; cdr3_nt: TGTGCCAGCAGCTTTTGGCCTAGCGGGAGGGCCGACTACGAGCAGTACTTC
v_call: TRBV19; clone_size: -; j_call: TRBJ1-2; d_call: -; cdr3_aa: CASSIGDNTNYGYTF; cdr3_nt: TGTGCCAGTAGTATTGGGGACAACACTAACTATGGCTACACCTTC
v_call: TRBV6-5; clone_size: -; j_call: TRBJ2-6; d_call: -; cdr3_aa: CASSSPTGANVLTF; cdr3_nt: TGTGCCAGCAGTTCCCCAACTGGGGCCAACGTCCTGACTTTC
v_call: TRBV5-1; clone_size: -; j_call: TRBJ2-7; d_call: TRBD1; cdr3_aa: CASSPDRAILYEQYF; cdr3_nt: TGCGCCAGCAGCCCCGACAGGGCAATCCTCTACGAGCAGTACTTC
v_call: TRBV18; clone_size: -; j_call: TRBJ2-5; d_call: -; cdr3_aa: CASSPRETSETQYF; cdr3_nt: TGTGCCAGCTCACCACGTGAAACATCCGAGACCCAGTACTTC
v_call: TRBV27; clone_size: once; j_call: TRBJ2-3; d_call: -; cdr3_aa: CASTPSPDWATQYF; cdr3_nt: TGTGCCAGCACCCCCTCCCCGGACTGGGCTACGCAGTATTTT
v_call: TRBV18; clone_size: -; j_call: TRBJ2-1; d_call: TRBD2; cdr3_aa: CASSPPNAGLQNNEQFF; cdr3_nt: TGTGCCAGCTCACCACCGAACGCGGGACTACAGAACAATGAGCAGTTCTTC
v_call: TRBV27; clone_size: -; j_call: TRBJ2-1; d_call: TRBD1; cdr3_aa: CASTLGTGVYNEQFF; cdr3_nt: TGTGCCAGCACCCTCGGGACAGGGGTCTACAATGAGCAGTTCTTC
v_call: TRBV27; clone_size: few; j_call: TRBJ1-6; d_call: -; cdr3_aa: CASTQQSSYNSPLHF; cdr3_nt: TGTGCCAGCACCCAACAGAGCTCCTATAATTCACCCCTCCACTTT
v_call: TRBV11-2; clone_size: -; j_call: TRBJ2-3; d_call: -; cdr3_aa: CASKGGYRLSDTQYF; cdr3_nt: TGTGCCAGCAAGGGGGGGTACAGGCTTTCAGATACGCAGTATTTT
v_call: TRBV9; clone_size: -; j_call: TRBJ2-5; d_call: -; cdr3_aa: CASSADTTYQETQYF; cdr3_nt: TGTGCCAGCAGCGCGGACACTACGTACCAAGAGACCCAGTACTTC
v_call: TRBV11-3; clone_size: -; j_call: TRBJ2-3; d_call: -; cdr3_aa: CASSLGSAADTQYF; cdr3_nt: TGTGCCAGCAGCTTAGGCTCAGCGGCAGATACGCAGTATTTT
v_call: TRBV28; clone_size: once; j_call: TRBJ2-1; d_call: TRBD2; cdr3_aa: CASSPARAGGYNEQFF; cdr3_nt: TGTGCCAGCAGTCCCGCAAGAGCGGGAGGGTACAATGAGCAGTTCTTC
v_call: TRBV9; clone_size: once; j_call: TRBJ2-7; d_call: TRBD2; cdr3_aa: CASIKQWGSGRARGSYEQYF; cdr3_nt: TGTGCCAGCATCAAGCAATGGGGAAGCGGGAGGGCCCGGGGCTCCTACGAGCAGTACTTC
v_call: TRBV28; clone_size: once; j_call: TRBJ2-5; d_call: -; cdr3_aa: CASSLSRVARETQYF; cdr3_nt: TGTGCCAGCAGTTTGAGCCGCGTAGCACGGGAGACCCAGTACTTC
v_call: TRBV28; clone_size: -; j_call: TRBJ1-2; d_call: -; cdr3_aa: CASRRDRNYGYTF; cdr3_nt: TGTGCCAGCAGGCGCGACAGGAACTATGGCTACACCTTC
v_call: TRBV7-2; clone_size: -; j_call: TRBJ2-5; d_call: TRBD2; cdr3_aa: CASRLAGDYGTQYF; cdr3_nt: TGTGCCAGCAGGTTAGCGGGAGATTACGGGACCCAGTACTTC
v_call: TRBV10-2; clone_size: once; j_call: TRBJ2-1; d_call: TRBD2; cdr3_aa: CASSESPTSGSRYEQFF; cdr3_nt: TGCGCCAGCAGTGAGTCCCCGACTAGCGGGAGTAGGTATGAGCAGTTCTTC
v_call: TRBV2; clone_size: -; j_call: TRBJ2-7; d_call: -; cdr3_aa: CATTRGSLSYEQYF; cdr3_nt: TGTGCCACGACCCGGGGAAGTTTGTCCTACGAGCAGTACTTC
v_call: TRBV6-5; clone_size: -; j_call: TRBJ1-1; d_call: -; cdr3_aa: CASRGGTVNTEAFF; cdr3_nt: TGTGCCAGCAGGGGGGGGACGGTGAACACTGAAGCTTTCTTT
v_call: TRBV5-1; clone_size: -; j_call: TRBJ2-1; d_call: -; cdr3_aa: CASSLVGGSPYNEQFF; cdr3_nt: TGCGCCAGCAGCTTGGTGGGGGGTTCCCCCTACAATGAGCAGTTCTTC
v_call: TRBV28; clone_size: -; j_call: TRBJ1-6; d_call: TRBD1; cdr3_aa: CASSHLDRDNSPLHF; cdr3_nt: TGTGCCAGCAGTCACCTTGACAGGGACAATTCACCCCTCCACTTT
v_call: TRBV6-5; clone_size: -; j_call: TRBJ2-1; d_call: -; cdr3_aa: CASSPPGVGYNEQFF; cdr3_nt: TGTGCCAGCAGTCCGCCGGGAGTAGGCTACAATGAGCAGTTCTTC
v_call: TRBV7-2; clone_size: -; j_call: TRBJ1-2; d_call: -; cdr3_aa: CASSLAGGLSYGYTF; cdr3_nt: TGTGCCAGCAGCTTAGCCGGGGGGCTTAGCTATGGCTACACCTTC